This is a list of T cell receptor beta chains from one sample in a study of blood T cells in healthy people across ages. TCRdb re-analysed the 5' RACE reads in MiXCR, keeping a single row per CDR3 protein. The data show about 1 million distinct CDR3 sequences, roughly a quarter seen once. These same records also appear under a second study, on T cells of mothers and their children.

Sequenced input: blood. Receptors were obtained from a girl aged 2 to 9 in good health. Both conserved end residues are part of each CDR3. The order of the fields is D gene, V gene, J gene, clone size, CDR3 protein, CDR3 DNA. The D gene is left open where the match is weak. Clone size, where shown, is once, few, many, or a class for clones that have expanded.

.	TRBV29-1	TRBJ2-1	.	CSVVGFWREGDNEQFF	TGCAGCGTTGTGGGTTTCTGGAGAGAGGGGGACAATGAGCAGTTCTTC
.	TRBV12-3/TRBV12-4	TRBJ2-7	.	CASSFDRFGEQYF	TGTGCCAGCAGTTTCGACAGGTTTGGGGAGCAGTACTTC
.	TRBV4-2	TRBJ2-5	few	CASSQEPGDQETQYF	TGTGCCAGCAGCCAAGAGCCGGGGGACCAAGAGACCCAGTACTTC
.	TRBV20-1	TRBJ1-4	many	CSASKTESNEKLFF	TGCAGTGCTAGTAAGACAGAAAGTAATGAAAAACTGTTTTTT
TRBD1	TRBV19	TRBJ1-1	.	CASSNGQGLLNTEAFF	TGTGCCAGTAGTAACGGACAGGGCTTACTCAACACTGAAGCTTTCTTT
.	TRBV4-1	TRBJ1-4	.	CATTEEPGGEREKLFF	TGCGCCACCACAGAGGAGCCAGGAGGAGAACGGGAAAAACTGTTTTTT
TRBD2	TRBV15	TRBJ2-5	.	CATRRGTSGQETQYF	TGTGCCACCAGGAGAGGGACTAGCGGCCAAGAGACCCAGTACTTC
TRBD1	TRBV20-1	TRBJ2-7	few	CSASFGQGREQYF	TGCAGTGCTAGCTTCGGACAGGGACGCGAGCAGTACTTC
TRBD2	TRBV25-1	TRBJ2-2	few	CASSDWGSSGGLNTGELFF	TGTGCCAGCAGTGACTGGGGGTCAAGCGGGGGCCTGAACACCGGGGAGCTGTTTTTT
.	TRBV24-1	TRBJ1-2	few	CATFDSLYGYTF	TGTGCCACCTTCGACAGCCTCTATGGCTACACCTTC
.	TRBV28	TRBJ2-2	.	CASSPAPGAGELFF	TGTGCCAGCAGCCCGGCCCCGGGAGCCGGGGAGCTGTTTTTT
.	TRBV9	TRBJ1-5	few	CASSVDGGANQPQHF	TGTGCCAGCAGCGTAGATGGGGGCGCGAATCAGCCCCAGCATTTT
.	TRBV7-2	TRBJ2-1	many	CASSSQGYNEQFF	TGTGCCAGCAGCTCTCAGGGGTACAATGAGCAGTTCTTC
.	TRBV4-2	TRBJ2-3	.	CASSQVTGLADTQYF	TGTGCCAGCAGCCAAGTGACAGGTCTTGCAGATACGCAGTATTTT
TRBD1	TRBV20-1	TRBJ2-1	few	CSARSGTGGSDEQFF	TGCAGTGCTAGATCCGGGACAGGGGGGAGTGATGAGCAGTTCTTC
.	TRBV28	TRBJ1-4	.	CASSLKAGREKLFF	TGTGCCAGCAGTTTAAAGGCGGGGAGGGAAAAACTGTTTTTT
.	TRBV20-1	TRBJ2-7	many	CSGTQGSYEQYF	TGCAGTGGGACCCAGGGTTCCTACGAGCAGTACTTC
TRBD1	TRBV6-1	TRBJ1-4	.	CASSWADRGDEKLFF	TGTGCCAGCTCTTGGGCAGACAGGGGAGACGAAAAACTGTTTTTT
.	TRBV29-1	TRBJ2-5	few	CSADTSRETQYF	TGCAGCGCAGACACCAGCCGTGAGACCCAGTACTTC
.	TRBV29-1	TRBJ1-3	.	CSVGYRARDGNTIYF	TGCAGCGTTGGCTACAGGGCAAGAGATGGAAACACCATATATTTT
TRBD1	TRBV27	TRBJ2-7	.	CASSLLGQGSYEQYF	TGTGCCAGCAGTTTATTAGGACAGGGGTCTTACGAGCAGTACTTC
.	TRBV11-2	TRBJ2-5	few	CASSLNGGVQETQYF	TGTGCCAGCAGCCTGAATGGCGGGGTCCAAGAGACCCAGTACTTC
.	TRBV14	TRBJ2-7	.	CASSPPSTRKDEQYF	TGTGCCAGCAGCCCCCCCAGCACTAGAAAAGACGAGCAGTACTTC
TRBD2	TRBV6-2/TRBV6-3	TRBJ2-1	.	CASVGGGAVNEQFF	TGTGCCAGCGTTGGCGGGGGGGCGGTCAATGAGCAGTTCTTC
TRBD1	TRBV2	TRBJ1-2	few	CASSEAPTGNYGYTF	TGTGCCAGCAGTGAAGCGCCGACAGGGAACTATGGCTACACCTTC
TRBD2	TRBV5-5	TRBJ2-3	.	CASSWGGLAEFTDTQYF	TGTGCCAGCAGCTGGGGGGGACTAGCGGAATTCACAGATACGCAGTATTTT
.	TRBV29-1	TRBJ2-1	.	CSAQGNEQFF	TGCAGCGCGCAGGGAAATGAGCAGTTCTTC
.	TRBV12-3/TRBV12-4	TRBJ1-2	.	CASSFGPLSYGYTF	TGTGCCAGCAGTTTTGGTCCCTTGAGCTATGGCTACACCTTC
.	TRBV28	TRBJ2-5	.	CASREGGLETQYF	TGTGCCAGCAGGGAGGGGGGTTTGGAGACCCAGTACTTC
.	TRBV18	TRBJ2-3	.	CASSGPDTDTQYF	TGTGCCAGCTCGGGCCCTGACACAGATACGCAGTATTTT
TRBD1	TRBV3-1	TRBJ2-1	once	CAISQAMIRGSSYNEQFF	TGTGCCATCAGCCAAGCAATGATCAGGGGGAGCTCCTACAATGAGCAGTTCTTC
.	TRBV24-1	TRBJ2-7	many	CARGEQYF	TGTGCCAGGGGGGAGCAGTACTTC
TRBD1	TRBV29-1	TRBJ2-5	.	CSVVTGGLPGIPKETQYF	TGCAGCGTTGTTACAGGGGGCCTCCCCGGGATCCCTAAAGAGACCCAGTACTTC
.	TRBV6-2/TRBV6-3	TRBJ2-5	few	CASSDFKTQYF	TGTGCCAGCAGTGACTTCAAGACCCAGTACTTC
.	TRBV4-1	TRBJ2-1	few	CASSQDFREQFF	TGCGCCAGCAGCCAAGATTTTCGTGAGCAGTTCTTC
.	TRBV7-2	TRBJ2-5	few	CASSSSAIQETQYF	TGTGCCAGCAGCTCCTCAGCGATACAAGAGACCCAGTACTTC
.	TRBV11-2	TRBJ2-1	.	CASSFGQVKQFF	TGTGCCAGCAGCTTCGGGCAGGTGAAGCAGTTCTTC
.	TRBV15	TRBJ2-5	once	CATSRDVREETQYF	TGTGCCACCAGCAGAGATGTTCGAGAGGAGACCCAGTACTTC
TRBD1	TRBV7-2	TRBJ2-7	once	CASSLRGTGTYEQYF	TGTGCCAGCAGCCTCAGGGGGACGGGTACCTACGAGCAGTACTTC
TRBD1	TRBV5-1	TRBJ2-7	few	CASSPEPRQGPYEQYF	TGCGCCAGCAGCCCGGAGCCACGACAGGGGCCCTACGAGCAGTACTTC
TRBD2	TRBV12-3/TRBV12-4	TRBJ2-5	.	CASSKAGGETQYF	TGTGCCAGCAGTAAGGCGGGGGGCGAGACCCAGTACTTC
.	TRBV20-1	TRBJ2-7	.	CSARDSAGASYEQYF	TGCAGTGCTAGAGATTCGGCGGGGGCCTCCTACGAGCAGTACTTC
.	TRBV27	TRBJ2-1	.	CASSFLAYSEQFF	TGTGCCAGCAGTTTCCTAGCCTACAGTGAGCAGTTCTTC
.	TRBV5-6	TRBJ1-6	.	CASSTDNSLNHYNSPLHF	TGTGCCAGCAGCACCGACAATTCACTGAACCATTATAATTCACCCCTCCACTTT
TRBD1	TRBV29-1	TRBJ2-5	few	CSVETRQGEETQYF	TGCAGCGTTGAAACGCGACAGGGCGAAGAGACCCAGTACTTC
.	TRBV5-5	TRBJ1-6	few	CASSLLAGSSYNSPLHF	TGTGCCAGCAGCTTGTTAGCAGGGAGCTCCTATAATTCACCCCTCCACTTT
.	TRBV9	TRBJ2-7	.	CASSVSASGYEQYF	TGTGCCAGCAGCGTTTCCGCCAGTGGATACGAGCAGTACTTC
TRBD2	TRBV11-2	TRBJ2-7	.	CASSSGRLPPYEQYF	TGTGCCAGCAGCAGCGGGAGGCTACCTCCCTACGAGCAGTACTTC
.	TRBV7-8	TRBJ2-5	few	CASSGFPQGPETQYF	TGTGCCAGCAGCGGGTTTCCCCAGGGGCCGGAGACCCAGTACTTC
TRBD1	TRBV24-1	TRBJ2-1	.	CATRRVTGGVNEQFF	TGTGCCACCCGACGGGTGACAGGGGGTGTCAATGAGCAGTTCTTC
.	TRBV25-1	TRBJ1-2	.	CASSEYYGYTF	TGTGCCAGCAGTGAATACTATGGCTACACCTTC
TRBD2	TRBV7-2	TRBJ2-3	many	CASTQTSGATDTQYF	TGTGCCAGCACCCAAACTAGCGGGGCAACAGATACGCAGTATTTT